This T cell receptor (beta chain) originates from a study of OX40 agonist ivuxolimab in advanced cancers. Looking at the study overall: Patients treated during dose escalation were battling hepatocellular carcinoma, melanoma, renal cell or head and neck cancer.

The method was immunoSEQ multiplex PCR; TCRdb's version includes in-frame clones alone and lacks a portion of them. The sample holds roughly 91,000 clones, 90% to 96% seen once. Germline assignment: CDR1 SGHAT and CDR2 FQNNGV. CDR3 length: 17 residues. V lost 5 bases, J lost 7 bases, and 23 bases lay in between. This material consisted of CD4+ or CD8+ T cells sorted from blood, taken in a trial of the OX40 agonist ivuxolimab. The source of this sequence is an adult with an advanced solid tumor such as melanoma, head and neck, liver or kidney cancer. The chain uses TRBV11-2 and TRBJ2-2, with TRBD2 as a possible D gene (5 bases). CDR3 amino acids: CASSPGRAPAGGGELFF. In nucleotides, the CDR3 is TGTGCCAGCAGCCCGGGAAGGGCTCCTGCAGGAGGCGGGGAGCTGTTTTTT.